The source of this T cell receptor (beta chain) is a study of Ad26.COV2.S vaccination and SARS-CoV-2 variants. For this clone: Its target is not known.

Some clones are missing from TCRdb's copy, which holds only in-frame ones; the method was immunoSEQ multiplex PCR. The sample holds 150,000 to 200,000 clones, around nine tenths seen once. General study points: Researchers reported similar non-spike TCR breadth in vaccine and placebo recipients. Once vaccination had occurred, spike-specific CD8+ and CD4+ T cell responses reportedly showed substantial breadth. Vaccine recipients surpassed placebo recipients in spike-specific TCR breadth.

The V and J ends lost 7 bases and 10 bases, in that order; junction bases with no gene match: 6. Germline values: CDR1 SNHLY, CDR2 FYNNEI. The CDR3 length is 11 residues. The material sequenced was peripheral blood, taken after recovery from COVID-19. The J gene is TRBJ1-1, the V gene TRBV2, with TRBD1 matching 7 bases. The sequence came from a human donor who had recovered from COVID-19. The CDR3, as DNA: TGTGCCAGCAACCGACAGGGTCGAGCTTTCTTT. This codes for CASNRQGRAFF. The full variable domain, in which reference TRBV2 and TRBJ1-1 provide the parts outside the CDR3, is EPEVTQTPSHQVTQMGQEVILRCVPISNHLYFYWYRQILGQKVEFLVSFYNNEISEKSEIFDDQFSVERPDGSNFTLKIRSTKLEDSAMYFCASNRQGRAFFGQGTRLTVV.